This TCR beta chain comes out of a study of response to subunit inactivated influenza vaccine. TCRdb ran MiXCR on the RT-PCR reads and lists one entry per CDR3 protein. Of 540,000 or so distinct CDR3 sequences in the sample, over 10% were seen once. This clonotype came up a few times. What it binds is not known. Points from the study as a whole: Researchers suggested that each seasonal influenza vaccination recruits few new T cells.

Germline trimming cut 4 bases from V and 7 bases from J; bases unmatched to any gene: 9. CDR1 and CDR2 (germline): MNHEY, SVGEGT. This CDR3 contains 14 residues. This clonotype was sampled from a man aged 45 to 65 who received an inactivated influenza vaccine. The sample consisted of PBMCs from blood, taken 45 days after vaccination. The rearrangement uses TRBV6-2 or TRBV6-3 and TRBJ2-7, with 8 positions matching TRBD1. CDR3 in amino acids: CASSWTDREWEQYF. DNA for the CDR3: TGTGCCAGCAGTTGGACGGACAGGGAGTGGGAGCAGTACTTC.